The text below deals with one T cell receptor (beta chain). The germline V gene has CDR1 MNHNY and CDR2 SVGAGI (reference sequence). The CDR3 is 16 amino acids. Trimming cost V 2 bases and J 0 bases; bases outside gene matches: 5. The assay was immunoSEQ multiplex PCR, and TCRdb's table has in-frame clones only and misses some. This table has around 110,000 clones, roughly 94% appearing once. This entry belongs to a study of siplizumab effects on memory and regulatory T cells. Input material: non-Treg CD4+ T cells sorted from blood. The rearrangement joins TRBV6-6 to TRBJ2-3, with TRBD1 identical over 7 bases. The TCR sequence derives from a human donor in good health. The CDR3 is CASSYRDRVSTDTQYF. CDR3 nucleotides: TGTGCCAGCAGTTACCGCGACAGGGTTAGCACAGATACGCAGTATTTT.